This T cell receptor beta chain was obtained from a study of blood T cell repertoires in COVID-19. The CDR3 spans 18 residues. Trimming cost V 2 bases and J 1 base, with 17 bases left between them. Germline CDR1 and CDR2: MGHRA and YSYEKL. Clones were sequenced by immunoSEQ multiplex PCR, and TCRdb holds only the in-frame ones, with some missing. The sample has hundreds of thousands of clones; roughly 86% are singletons. The clonotype originates from a woman aged 60-75 years with COVID-19, enrolled during active disease. This sequence joins TRBV4-1 and TRBJ2-2, with D perhaps matching TRBD1 (6 bases). The source material was peripheral blood. The CDR3 DNA reads as TGCGCCAGCAGCCAAAGTTACCAGGGGAAGGGGAACACCGGGGAGCTGTTTTTT. Protein product: CASSQSYQGKGNTGELFF.